The next 10 T cell receptor beta chains were all read from a single sample in a study of blood T cell repertoires in COVID-19. Sequencing used immunoSEQ multiplex PCR; TCRdb keeps in-frame clones, though not all of them. There are tens of thousands of clones in the sample; approximately 76% occur only once, and 7% lies in the top ten. The sequenced sample was peripheral blood. The receptor source for this set is a man between 70 and 80 years old with acute or convalescent COVID-19.

The CDR3 sequence: CALSKTGYSTEAFF. The CDR3 region has the DNA TGTGCCTTATCGAAGACAGGCTATTCAACTGAAGCTTTCTTT. The chain links TRBV30 to TRBJ1-1; perhaps TRBD1 as D (6 bases). CDR3 length: 14 amino acids. Trimming cost V 7 bases and J 5 bases, with 20 bases left between them. CDR1 and CDR2 (germline): GTSNPN, SVGIG (reference sequence).

This clone was counted only a few times. V usage is TRBV30 and J usage is TRBJ1-1, with 9 bases that match TRBD1. CDR1 and CDR2 from the germline V gene are GTSNPN and SVGIG (reference sequence). This CDR3 has 14 residues. With V trimmed by 5 bases and J by 5 bases, 9 bases remained unmatched. The CDR3 bases are TGTGCCTGGTACACCGGGACAGGGAGGACTGAAGCTTTCTTT. Translated: CAWYTGTGRTEAFF.

The chain couples TRBV29-1 to TRBJ1-2, with 7 nucleotides matching TRBD1. Germline-derived CDR1 and CDR2 are SQVTM and ANQGSEA. Losses at the gene ends were 0 bases for V and 9 bases for J; bases not matched to a gene: 4. This CDR3 has 12 amino acids. In DNA form, the CDR3 reads TGCAGCGTTGAAGAACAGGGGAGGAGCTACACCTTC. Translated, it gives CSVEEQGRSYTF.

CDR3 loop: CSAGLAEQFF. CDR3 nucleotide sequence: TGCAGTGCTGGACTAGCGGAGCAGTTCTTC. The gene calls are TRBV20-1 and TRBJ2-1, with 9 bases matching TRBD2. The CDR3 sequence is 10 residues long. Per germline, CDR1 DFQATT and CDR2 SNEGSKA (reference sequence). The trim removed 5 bases at V and 10 bases at J, leaving 0 bases unmatched.

The genes are TRBV18 and TRBJ1-1; D might be TRBD1 (5 bases). Trimming took off 3 bases at V and 5 bases at J, with 19 bases between the two ends. CDR1 is KGHSH, CDR2 LQKENI, per germline. The CDR3 sequence is 16 residues long. CDR3 loop: CASSPLPTVPETEAFF. The CDR3 DNA reads as TGTGCCAGCTCACCCCTCCCGACAGTCCCTGAGACTGAAGCTTTCTTT. Full variable domain (missing parts from reference TRBV18 and TRBJ1-1): NAGVMQNPRHLVRRRGQEARLRCSPMKGHSHVYWYRQLPEEGLKFMVYLQKENIIDESGMPKERFSAEFPKEGPSILRIQQVVRGDSAAYFCASSPLPTVPETEAFFGQGTRLTVV.

Only one count was recorded for this clone. The CDR3 DNA sequence: TGTGCCAGCAGCCAACAGGGGCCGAATTCACCCCTCCACTTT. It yields the protein CASSQQGPNSPLHF. The chain uses TRBV6-5 and TRBJ1-6; 7 positions match TRBD1. Trimming took 6 bases from V and 7 from J; bases not matched to a gene: 6. Germline V CDR1 and CDR2: MNHEY, SVGAGI. This CDR3 is built from 14 residues.

J is TRBJ1-6 and V is TRBV6-1; D is undetermined. Germline V gives CDR1 MNHNS, CDR2 SASEGT. V lost 2 bases to trimming and J lost 0 bases, with 5 bases between them. The CDR3 contains 15 residues. This CDR3 reads CASSERSSYNSPLHF. The DNA for the CDR3 is TGTGCCAGCAGTGAACGGAGCTCCTATAATTCACCCCTCCACTTT.

The CDR3 loop reads CASSIRTVDQPQHF. Written as DNA, the CDR3 is TGTGCCAGTAGTATCAGAACAGTTGATCAGCCCCAGCATTTT. The chain recombines TRBV19 with TRBJ1-5; D unresolved. Per germline, CDR1 LNHDA and CDR2 SQIVND (reference sequence). The CDR3 consists of 14 residues. The V and J ends lost 3 bases and 5 bases respectively, with 11 bases between them.

The rearrangement links TRBV5-4 to TRBJ1-2; D is ambiguous. V was trimmed by 2 bases and J by 2 bases, leaving 10 bases between them. CDR1 is SGHNT and CDR2 is YYREEE in the germline V gene (reference sequence). The CDR3 spans 14 residues. The CDR3, as DNA: TGTGCCAGCAGCTTAGGTACACTAAACTATGGCTACACCTTC. It is translated as CASSLGTLNYGYTF.

This clone was observed once. The rearrangement links TRBV24-1 to TRBJ2-6; no clear D. The germline V gene encodes CDR1 KGHDR and CDR2 SFDVKD. The CDR3 loop spans 17 amino acids. V gave up 2 bases and J gave up 2 bases, with 12 bases separating them. The CDR3 DNA reads TGTGCCACCAGTGATTCCTCTTTAGGAGCTGGGGCCAACGTCCTGACTTTC. The encoded protein is CATSDSSLGAGANVLTF.